A selection of T cell receptor beta chains follows, all from one sample in a study of T cells in tuberculosis. Produced via immunoSEQ multiplex PCR; TCRdb's table is partial and in-frame only. The sample lists around 45,000 clones; roughly 94% were seen once. The sample taken for sequencing was PBMCs. The source of these receptors is a donor between 10 and 35 years old with latent tuberculosis or without tuberculosis infection. Some clones in this sample may be carry-over from other donors' samples. Both conserved end residues are part of each CDR3. The D gene is left open where the match is weak. Clone size is shown for a subset of rows, as once, few, many or a class of expanded clone.

CDR3aa,CDR3nt,v_gene,d_gene,j_gene,abundance
CASSFSRVAGELFF,TGCGCCAGCAGCTTTTCCAGGGTAGCCGGGGAGCTGTTTTTT,TRBV5-1,-,TRBJ2-2,-
CASSQVTGLVTEQFF,TGTGCCAGCAGCCAAGTGACGGGACTAGTTACCGAGCAGTTCTTC,TRBV14,TRBD2,TRBJ2-1,-
CASSPLGRRIGSSYEQYF,TGTGCCAGCAGCCCCCTTGGGCGCAGGATAGGAAGCTCCTACGAGCAGTACTTC,TRBV11-2,-,TRBJ2-7,-
CASSYRGESGGYTF,TGTGCCAGCAGCTACAGGGGAGAATCGGGAGGCTACACCTTC,TRBV5-6,TRBD1,TRBJ1-2,once
CASSSFGDTQYF,TGTGCCAGCAGCTCTTTCGGGGATACGCAGTATTTT,TRBV5-6,-,TRBJ2-3,once
CASSPPRGSGNTIYF,TGTGCCAGCTCACCACCGCGGGGCTCTGGAAACACCATATATTTT,TRBV18,-,TRBJ1-3,-
CATSRDPQGTQYF,TGTGCCACCAGCAGAGACCCCCAGGGTACGCAGTATTTT,TRBV15,-,TRBJ2-3,-
CASRPEGFTEAFF,TGTGCCAGCAGACCGGAGGGGTTCACTGAAGCTTTCTTT,TRBV28,-,TRBJ1-1,-
CASSGGLAGSRNEQFF,TGTGCCAGCAGTGGGGGACTAGCGGGGAGTCGGAATGAGCAGTTCTTC,TRBV6-1,TRBD2,TRBJ2-1,-
CASSHRQGGNTEAFF,TGTGCCAGCAGTCACCGACAGGGCGGGAACACTGAAGCTTTCTTT,TRBV6-5,TRBD1,TRBJ1-1,-
CASSWSGTVEQYF,TGTGCCAGCAGTTGGTCCGGGACAGTCGAGCAGTACTTC,TRBV28,TRBD1,TRBJ2-7,-
CASSLSRYADTQYF,TGTGCCAGCAGCTTATCCCGGTACGCAGATACGCAGTATTTT,TRBV7-2,-,TRBJ2-3,once
CASSDWRLAVQETQYF,TGTGCCAGCAGTGATTGGCGACTAGCTGTTCAAGAGACCCAGTACTTC,TRBV2,TRBD2,TRBJ2-5,-
CASSLVPGLNSYNEQFF,TGTGCCAGCAGCTTAGTACCAGGTCTGAACTCCTACAATGAGCAGTTCTTC,TRBV11-2,-,TRBJ2-1,-
CASSLAAQGPKGEFF,TGTGCCAGCAGCTTAGCGGCCCAGGGGCCCAAAGGGGAGTTCTTC,TRBV11-2,-,TRBJ2-1,-
CASSDTGGAGQPQHF,TGTGCCAGCAGCGACACAGGGGGCGCCGGTCAGCCCCAGCATTTT,TRBV7-9,TRBD1,TRBJ1-5,-
CASSPTGAAEQYF,TGTGCCAGCAGTCCGACAGGGGCGGCCGAGCAGTACTTC,TRBV6-5,TRBD1,TRBJ2-7,-
CASSDSGGGGYNEQFF,TGTGCCAGCAGTGACTCGGGCGGTGGAGGGTACAATGAGCAGTTCTTC,TRBV6-4,-,TRBJ2-1,-
CASGQGASQPQHF,TGTGCCAGTGGACAGGGGGCAAGTCAGCCCCAGCATTTT,TRBV19,TRBD1,TRBJ1-5,-
CASSPVGRANTGELFF,TGTGCCAGCAGCCCGGTCGGGAGGGCGAACACCGGGGAGCTGTTTTTT,TRBV7-3,TRBD2,TRBJ2-2,-
CASTINWNTGELFF,TGTGCCAGTACTATCAATTGGAACACCGGGGAGCTGTTTTTT,TRBV19,-,TRBJ2-2,-
CASSLEPQGDTQYF,TGTGCCAGCAGCTTAGAACCCCAGGGGGATACGCAGTATTTT,TRBV11-2,-,TRBJ2-3,-
CASSLDRASTYEQYF,TGTGCCAGCAGCTTGGACAGGGCCTCTACCTACGAGCAGTACTTC,TRBV7-9,TRBD1,TRBJ2-7,-
CASSQEIAGDYEQYF,TGTGCCAGCAGCCAAGAGATAGCGGGAGACTACGAGCAGTACTTC,TRBV13,TRBD2,TRBJ2-7,-
CASNIRLAGSTDTQYF,TGTGCCAGCAACATTCGACTAGCGGGAAGCACAGATACGCAGTATTTT,TRBV13,TRBD2,TRBJ2-3,-
CASSPDRGLNTEAFF,TGTGCCAGCAGCCCCGACAGGGGTCTGAACACTGAAGCTTTCTTT,TRBV7-8,TRBD1,TRBJ1-1,-
CASSMTENTEAFF,TGTGCCAGCAGTATGACAGAAAACACTGAAGCTTTCTTT,TRBV6-5,-,TRBJ1-1,once
CASSADRERTDTQYF,TGTGCCAGCAGTGCCGACCGGGAGCGGACAGATACGCAGTATTTT,TRBV2,-,TRBJ2-3,-
CASSVYPASSYEQYF,TGTGCCAGCAGCGTATATCCGGCTAGCTCCTACGAGCAGTACTTC,TRBV9,-,TRBJ2-7,-
CASSVGPGVDTDTQYF,TGTGCCAGCAGCGTAGGTCCGGGAGTTGATACAGATACGCAGTATTTT,TRBV9,-,TRBJ2-3,-
CASSLAYYGYTF,TGTGCCAGCAGCTTAGCCTACTATGGCTACACCTTC,TRBV7-2,-,TRBJ1-2,-
CASSLGLGTVTYEQYF,TGCGCCAGCAGCTTGGGTCTTGGGACAGTTACCTACGAGCAGTACTTC,TRBV5-1,TRBD1,TRBJ2-7,-
CASSLDPGTGELFF,TGCGCCAGCAGCTTGGATCCGGGAACCGGGGAGCTGTTTTTT,TRBV5-1,-,TRBJ2-2,-
CASSLLAGFYNEQFF,TGTGCCAGCAGTTTACTAGCGGGATTCTACAATGAGCAGTTCTTC,TRBV7-2,TRBD2,TRBJ2-1,-
CASSPSGLANFGEQFF,TGTGCCAGCAGCCCTTCGGGACTAGCGAATTTCGGTGAGCAGTTCTTC,TRBV7-3,TRBD2,TRBJ2-1,once
CASSIVRNTEAFF,TGTGCCAGTAGTATAGTTAGGAACACTGAAGCTTTCTTT,TRBV19,-,TRBJ1-1,-
CASSFLRGNSGNTIYF,TGTGCCAGCAGCTTCCTTAGGGGGAACTCTGGAAACACCATATATTTT,TRBV5-5,-,TRBJ1-3,-
CASSRDTYNEQFF,TGTGCCAGCAGCAGGGATACCTACAATGAGCAGTTCTTC,TRBV2,-,TRBJ2-1,-
CASSLLTRNQPQHF,TGTGCCAGCAGTTTACTAACTCGCAATCAGCCCCAGCATTTT,TRBV28,-,TRBJ1-5,-
CASSWDTVNTEAFF,TGTGCCAGCAGCTGGGACACTGTGAACACTGAAGCTTTCTTT,TRBV7-2,-,TRBJ1-1,-
CASSSENTEAFF,TGTGCCAGCAGCTCAGAGAACACTGAAGCTTTCTTT,TRBV5-4,-,TRBJ1-1,-
CAWSRLKGVGEAFF,TGTGCCTGGAGCCGACTCAAGGGGGTGGGTGAAGCTTTCTTT,TRBV30,-,TRBJ1-1,-
CASSFGFRGNLNTEAFF,TGTGCCAGCAGTTTTGGCTTCCGGGGGAACTTGAACACTGAAGCTTTCTTT,TRBV28,-,TRBJ1-1,-
CASSLYQLGQGAQGYTF,TGTGCCAGCAGTTTATATCAGTTGGGGCAGGGGGCGCAAGGCTACACCTTC,TRBV28,TRBD1,TRBJ1-2,-
CASSTTGGRPQAAFF,TGTGCCAGCAGTACGACAGGGGGCAGGCCCCAGGCGGCTTTCTTT,TRBV28,TRBD1,TRBJ1-1,-
CASSWGTARPGDVFF,TGTGCCAGCAGCTGGGGGACAGCCCGACCCGGGGATGTTTTCTTT,TRBV7-2,TRBD1,TRBJ1-1,-
CASSTVIYGYTF,TGTGCCAGCAGTACAGTCATCTATGGCTACACCTTC,TRBV28,-,TRBJ1-2,-
CASSQDLGTGAAEQYF,TGCGCCAGCAGCCAAGATCTTGGGACAGGGGCGGCCGAGCAGTACTTC,TRBV4-1,TRBD1,TRBJ2-7,-
CAISSRDRDHEQYF,TGTGCCATCAGTTCGCGGGACAGGGACCACGAGCAGTACTTC,TRBV10-3,TRBD1,TRBJ2-7,-
CASSRTSGTNEQFF,TGTGCCAGCAGCCGGACTAGCGGAACCAATGAGCAGTTCTTC,TRBV28,TRBD2,TRBJ2-1,-